These 8 T cell receptor beta chains were sequenced from one sample in a study of T cell changes during pregnancy in multiple sclerosis. Sequenced by immunoSEQ multiplex PCR; TCRdb stores in-frame clones only, minus some. This table holds some 60,000 clones, roughly 90% found once. Sample: peripheral blood, taken before pregnancy. All receptors come from a female donor with multiple sclerosis, enrolled in a pregnancy study.

The gene calls are TRBV7-6 and TRBJ2-5, with D perhaps matching TRBD2 (6 bases). V was shortened by 1 base and J by 4 bases, with 10 bases between the two germline ends. CDR1 is SGHVS and CDR2 is FNYEAQ in the germline V gene. This CDR3 is 14 amino acids long. This CDR3 reads CASSLELGGETQYF. CDR3 in DNA: TGTGCCAGCAGCTTAGAACTCGGGGGAGAGACCCAGTACTTC.

CDR3 nucleotide sequence: TGCAGCGTTGTAGTGAGACAGAACACCGGGGAGCTGTTTTTT. This codes for CSVVVRQNTGELFF. This chain joins TRBV29-1 and TRBJ2-2; D is unresolved. With 4 bases removed from V and 1 base from J, the gap between germline ends came to 10 bases. This CDR3 has 14 amino acids. CDR1 is SQVTM, CDR2 ANQGSEA, per germline.

The chain uses TRBV19 and TRBJ2-2; no clear D gene. Trimming shortened V by 7 bases and J by 2 bases, and 14 bases separated the two germline ends. The CDR3 covers 15 residues. CDR1 and CDR2 from the germline V gene are LNHDA and SQIVND (reference sequence). CDR3 amino acids: CASNFARINTGELFF. CDR3 nucleotides: TGTGCCAGTAATTTTGCCAGGATTAACACCGGGGAGCTGTTTTTT. Based on the CDR3 plus reference TRBV19 and TRBJ2-2, the full variable domain is DGGITQSPKYLFRKEGQNVTLSCEQNLNHDAMYWYRQDPGQGLRLIYYSQIVNDFQKGDIAEGYSVSREKKESFPLTVTSAQKNPTAFYLCASNFARINTGELFFGEGSRLTVL.

The chain combines TRBV7-9 with TRBJ1-1, with D perhaps TRBD1 (5 bases). Trimming took off 2 bases at V and 0 bases at J, with 16 bases between the two ends. Germline values: CDR1 SEHNR, CDR2 FQNEAQ (reference sequence). The CDR3 is 17 residues long. For the CDR3, the DNA is TGTGCCAGCAGCTTACCCAGCCGGGGGTACATGAACACTGAAGCTTTCTTT. Protein product: CASSLPSRGYMNTEAFF.

This rearrangement joins TRBV5-8 to TRBJ1-1, with 7 positions matching TRBD1. Germline CDR1 and CDR2: SGHTS and YDEGEE. The CDR3 has 14 amino acids. The junction had 9 bases not matched to a gene; V was cut back by 2 bases and J by 8 bases. CDR3 loop: CASSLGHRQGEAFF. The CDR3 nucleotides are TGTGCCAGCAGCTTAGGCCATAGACAGGGCGAAGCTTTCTTT.

The chain has TRBV4-3 and TRBJ2-7; possible D gene TRBD2, 6 bases. Per germline, CDR1 LGHNA and CDR2 YSLEER. This CDR3 comprises 15 residues. V lost 0 bases, J lost 2 bases, and 11 bases lay in between. CDR3 sequence: CASSQEWGVPYEQYF. The CDR3 DNA follows: TGCGCCAGCAGCCAAGAATGGGGGGTTCCCTACGAGCAGTACTTC.

The chain couples TRBV4-2 to TRBJ1-1; the D gene is possibly TRBD1 (5 bases). CDR1 and CDR2 from the germline V gene are LGHNA and YNFKEQ. V gave up 6 bases and J gave up 1 base, with 15 bases separating them. This CDR3 region has 15 residues. The CDR3: CASSPGESTNTEAFF. CDR3 coding DNA: TGTGCCAGCAGTCCGGGGGAGTCGACGAACACTGAAGCTTTCTTT.

This chain connects TRBV4-3 to TRBJ1-5; D unclear. This CDR3 has 15 residues. The V end lost 0 bases, the J end lost 1 base, and 7 bases lay between the germline ends. Germline assignment: CDR1 LGHNA and CDR2 YSLEER. The CDR3 here is CASSQDLLSNQPQHF. CDR3 DNA sequence: TGCGCCAGCAGCCAAGATCTCCTGAGCAATCAGCCCCAGCATTTT.